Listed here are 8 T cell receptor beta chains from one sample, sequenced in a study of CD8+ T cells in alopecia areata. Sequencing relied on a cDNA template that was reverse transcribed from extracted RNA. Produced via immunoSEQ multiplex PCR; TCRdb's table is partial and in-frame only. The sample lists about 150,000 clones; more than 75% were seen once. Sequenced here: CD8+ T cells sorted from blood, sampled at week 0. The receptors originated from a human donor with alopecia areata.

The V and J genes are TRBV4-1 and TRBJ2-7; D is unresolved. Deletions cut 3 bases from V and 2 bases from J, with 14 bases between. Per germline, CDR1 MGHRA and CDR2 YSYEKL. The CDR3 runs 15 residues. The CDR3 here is CASSHLQASTYEQYF. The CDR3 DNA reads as TGCGCCAGCAGCCACCTCCAAGCCAGCACCTACGAGCAGTACTTC.

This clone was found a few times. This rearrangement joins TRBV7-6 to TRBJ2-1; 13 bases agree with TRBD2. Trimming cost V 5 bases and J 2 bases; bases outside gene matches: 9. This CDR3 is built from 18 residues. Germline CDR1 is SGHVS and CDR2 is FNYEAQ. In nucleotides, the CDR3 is TGTGCCAGCAGCCAGGGTACCGGGACTAGCGGGACCTACAATGAGCAGTTCTTC. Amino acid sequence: CASSQGTGTSGTYNEQFF.

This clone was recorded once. As DNA, the CDR3 is TGCGCCAGCAGCTGGTCTAGCACAGATACGCAGTATTTT. Its translation: CASSWSSTDTQYF. The chain links TRBV5-1 to TRBJ2-3, with no clear D. The V gene lost 3 bases and the J gene lost 0 bases, with 5 bases spanning the gap. CDR3 length equals 13 residues. Per the germline V gene, CDR1 is SGHRS and CDR2 is YFSETQ.

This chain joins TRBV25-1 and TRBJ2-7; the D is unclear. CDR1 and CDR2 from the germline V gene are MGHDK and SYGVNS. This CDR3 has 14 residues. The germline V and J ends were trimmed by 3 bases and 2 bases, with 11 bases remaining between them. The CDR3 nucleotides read TGTGCCAGCAGTGAGCGAACACTCCCCTACGAGCAGTACTTC. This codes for CASSERTLPYEQYF.

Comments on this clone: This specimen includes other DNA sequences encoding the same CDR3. In DNA form, the CDR3 reads TGTGCCAGTAGCCCGCTCGGGACACCCACAGATACGCAGTATTTT. Translated, it gives CASSPLGTPTDTQYF. The chain uses TRBV19 and TRBJ2-3; tentative D call: TRBD1 (6 bases). Germline CDR1 LNHDA, CDR2 SQIVND (reference sequence). The CDR3 has 15 amino acids. Deletions cut 6 bases from V and 2 bases from J, with 15 bases between.

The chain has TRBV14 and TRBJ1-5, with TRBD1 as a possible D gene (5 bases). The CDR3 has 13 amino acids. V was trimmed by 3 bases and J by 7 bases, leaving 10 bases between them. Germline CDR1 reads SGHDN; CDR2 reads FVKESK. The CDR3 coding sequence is TGTGCCAGCAGCCAGTCTAGGGGCCAGCCCCAGCATTTT. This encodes CASSQSRGQPQHF.

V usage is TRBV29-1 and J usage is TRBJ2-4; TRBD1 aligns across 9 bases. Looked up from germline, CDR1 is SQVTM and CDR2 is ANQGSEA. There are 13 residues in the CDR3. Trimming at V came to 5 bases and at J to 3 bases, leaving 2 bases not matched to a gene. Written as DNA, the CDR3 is TGCAGCGTTCCGGGACAGGGCAAAAACATTCAGTACTTC. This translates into CSVPGQGKNIQYF.

DNA of the CDR3: TGTGCCAGCAGCTTACGTCGGTCTAGCAATCAGCCCCAGCATTTT. It specifies CASSLRRSSNQPQHF. The genes are TRBV13 and TRBJ1-5; D unclear. V lost 2 bases to trimming and J lost 0 bases, with 8 bases between them. There are 15 residues in the CDR3. CDR1 and CDR2 (germline): PRHDT, FYEKMQ (reference sequence).